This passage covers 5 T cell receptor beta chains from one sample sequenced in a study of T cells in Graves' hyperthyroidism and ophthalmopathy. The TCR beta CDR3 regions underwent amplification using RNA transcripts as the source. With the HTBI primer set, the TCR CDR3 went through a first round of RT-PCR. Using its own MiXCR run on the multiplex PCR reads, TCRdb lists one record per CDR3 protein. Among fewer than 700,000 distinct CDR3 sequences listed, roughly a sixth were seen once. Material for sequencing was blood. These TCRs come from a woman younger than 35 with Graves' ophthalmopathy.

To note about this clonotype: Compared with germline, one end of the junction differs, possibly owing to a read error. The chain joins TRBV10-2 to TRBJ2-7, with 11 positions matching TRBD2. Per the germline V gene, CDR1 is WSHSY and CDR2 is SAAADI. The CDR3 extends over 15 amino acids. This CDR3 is CASGETSGVSYEQYF. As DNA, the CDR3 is TGCGCCAGCGGTGAGACTAGCGGGGTTTCCTACGAGCAGTACTTC.

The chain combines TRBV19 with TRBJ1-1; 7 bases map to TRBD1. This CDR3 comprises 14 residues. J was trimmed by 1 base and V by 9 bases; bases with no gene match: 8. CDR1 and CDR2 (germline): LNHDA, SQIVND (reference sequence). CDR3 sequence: CASRTGITNTEAFF. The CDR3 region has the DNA TGTGCCAGCCGGACAGGTATTACGAACACTGAAGCTTTCTTT.

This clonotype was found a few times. CDR3 sequence (DNA): TGTGCCTGGAGCAAACTAGCGGGGGCTCTCAATGAGCAGTTCTTC. Translated, it gives CAWSKLAGALNEQFF. V gene TRBV30 combines with J gene TRBJ2-1; TRBD2 aligns across 11 bases. With 3 bases clipped from V and 6 bases from J, the junction kept 7 bases outside the gene matches. Per germline, CDR1 GTSNPN and CDR2 SVGIG (reference sequence). This CDR3 is built from 15 residues.

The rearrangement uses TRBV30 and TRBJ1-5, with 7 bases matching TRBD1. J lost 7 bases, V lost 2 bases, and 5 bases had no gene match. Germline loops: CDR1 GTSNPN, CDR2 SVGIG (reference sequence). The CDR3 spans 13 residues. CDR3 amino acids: CAWSSTGRQPQHF. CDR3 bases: TGTGCCTGGAGTTCGACAGGGCGGCAGCCCCAGCATTTT.

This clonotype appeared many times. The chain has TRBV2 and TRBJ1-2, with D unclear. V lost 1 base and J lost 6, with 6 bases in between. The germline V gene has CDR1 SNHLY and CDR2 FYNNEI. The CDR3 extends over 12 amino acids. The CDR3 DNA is TGTGCCAGCAGTGAAGGGAGGGATGGCTACACCTTC. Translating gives CASSEGRDGYTF.